This T cell receptor beta chain appears in the sequencing data of a study of naive and memory T cell subsets. The study, taken as a whole, reports: Over 85% of naive TCR sequences appeared only once, unlike memory subsets. Naive repertoires, especially CD8, held a few larger clonotypes, possibly memory cells re-expressing CD45RA.

CDR1 and CDR2 (germline): MNHNS, SASEGT. V lost 10 bases, J lost 1 base, and 17 bases lay in between. CDR3 size: 15 residues. Cells stained for CD3, CD4, CD8, CD45RA and CD27 were sorted into four subsets. Two oligonucleotides, mixed equimolar, formed the beta constant-region primer covering TRBC1 and TRBC2. Ligated cDNA was amplified by four rounds of PCR with nested alpha and beta constant-region primers and SP2. Ligation attached a single-stranded oligonucleotide with a 12-nucleotide UMI and the SP2 primer to the cDNA 3' end. TCRdb processed the UMI-ligation and nested PCR reads anew with MiXCR; each CDR3 protein has one entry. The sample holds more than 120,000 distinct CDR3 sequences, about 20% seen once. A remark on this clonotype: What it binds is unknown.

This rearrangement joins TRBV6-1 to TRBJ2-1, with D maybe TRBD2 (6 bases). Input material: naive CD8+ T cells from blood. The receptor comes from a human donor in good health. CDR3 loop: CATSLLAQSYNEQFF. DNA of the CDR3: TGTGCCACCAGCCTCCTAGCGCAGTCCTACAATGAGCAGTTCTTC.